This T cell receptor (beta chain) derives from a study of spatial heterogeneity in lung cancer. Time point described: blood at routine non-recurrence follow-up after resection. V dropped 4 bases and J dropped 5 bases, with 11 bases sitting between them. Germline-derived CDR1 and CDR2 are MNHNY and SVGAGI (reference sequence). CDR3 length: 13 amino acids. Many counts were recorded for this clonotype. TCRdb re-called the 5' RACE reads through MiXCR, storing one row per CDR3 protein. The repertoire has about 38,000 distinct CDR3 sequences, more than 6.5% of them found once; the top ten carry roughly 8.8%.

The genes are TRBV6-6 and TRBJ1-2; tentatively, D is TRBD1 (6 bases). Sequenced material: PBMCs, taken at follow-up. The source of this sequence is a male donor with early-stage non-small cell lung cancer. CDR3 nucleotide sequence: TGTGCCAGCAGTTCTGCAGGGGAGTATGGCTACACCTTC. Encoded protein: CASSSAGEYGYTF.